Presented here are 4 T cell receptor beta chains from one specimen sequenced in a study of human thymus T cells. The repertoire was sequenced with immunoSEQ multiplex PCR; TCRdb's copy has only in-frame clones and lacks some. In the table there are 57,000 or so clones, 90% to 95% of which are singletons. The specimen sequenced was blood. All receptors derive from a boy under three years old with a congenital heart defect but otherwise immunologically healthy.

V and J are TRBV5-4 and TRBJ2-1; D remains ambiguous. Trimming cost V 0 bases and J 4 bases, with 8 bases left between them. Germline V gives CDR1 SGHNT, CDR2 YYREEE (reference sequence). CDR3 length: 14 residues. The CDR3 DNA sequence: TGTGCCAGCAGCTTGGCCCTCCCTTACAATGAGCAGTTCTTC. Protein product: CASSLALPYNEQFF. The full variable domain, rest sourced from reference TRBV5-4 and TRBJ2-1, is ETGVTQSPTHLIKTRGQQVTLRCSSQSGHNTVSWYQQALGQGPQFIFQYYREEENGRGNFPPRFSGLQFPNYSSELNVNALELDDSALYLCASSLALPYNEQFFGPGTRLTVL.

The chain recombines TRBV6-6 with TRBJ2-3; D is undetermined. CDR1 MNHNY and CDR2 SVGAGI come from the germline V gene (reference sequence). The CDR3 consists of 11 residues. V was shortened by 6 bases and J by 2 bases, with 3 bases between the two germline ends. CDR3 DNA sequence: TGTGCCAGCAGCATCACAGATACGCAGTATTTT. Amino acid sequence: CASSITDTQYF.

The chain uses TRBV5-1 and TRBJ2-2; D call uncertain. The CDR3 consists of 14 residues. V dropped 0 bases and J dropped 5 bases, with 8 bases sitting between them. Germline V gives CDR1 SGHRS, CDR2 YFSETQ. This CDR3 reads CASSLGSATGELFF. The CDR3 DNA follows: TGCGCCAGCAGCTTGGGTTCAGCTACCGGGGAGCTGTTTTTT.

To note about this clone: At one end, the junction sequence differs from germline, possibly due to a read error. The chain is built from TRBV5-6 and TRBJ2-5; D possibly corresponds to TRBD2 (6 bases). Germline V gene sequence: CDR1 SGHDT, CDR2 YYEEEE. This CDR3 has 17 amino acids. This chain's CDR3 is CASSLPERTTLQETRYF. As DNA, the CDR3 is TGTGCCAGCAGCTTGCCGGAGAGGACTACCCTACAGGAGACCCGGTACTTC.